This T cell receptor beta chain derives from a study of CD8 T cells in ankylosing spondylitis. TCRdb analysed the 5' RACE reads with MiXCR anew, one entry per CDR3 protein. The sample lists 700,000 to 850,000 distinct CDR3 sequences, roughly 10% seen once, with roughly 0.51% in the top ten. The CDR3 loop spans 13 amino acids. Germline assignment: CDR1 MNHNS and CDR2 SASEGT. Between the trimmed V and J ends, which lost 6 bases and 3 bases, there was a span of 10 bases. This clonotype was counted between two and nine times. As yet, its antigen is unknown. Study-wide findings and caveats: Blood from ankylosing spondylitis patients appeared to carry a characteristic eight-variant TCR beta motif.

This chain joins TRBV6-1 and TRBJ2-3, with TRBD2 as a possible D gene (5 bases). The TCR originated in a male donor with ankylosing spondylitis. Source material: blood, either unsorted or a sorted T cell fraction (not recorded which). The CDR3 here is CASRVALTDTQYF. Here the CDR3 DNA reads TGTGCCAGCAGAGTAGCGTTGACAGATACGCAGTATTTT.